This T cell receptor (beta chain) emerged from a study of cytomegalovirus exposure and HLA in healthy donors. Donors were drawn from the 120-subject validation cohort, separate from the roughly 610-subject first cohort. Libraries were prepared by immunoSEQ multiplex PCR; TCRdb keeps only in-frame clonotypes and omits some of them. This table holds roughly 130,000 clones, 88% found once. The ends were cut back, 5 bases at V and 5 bases at J, with 13 bases in the middle. The CDR3 has 14 amino acids. CDR1 and CDR2 (germline): SEHNR, FQNEAQ (reference sequence). This sequence originates from a man aged 25-40 years in good health and CMV-seronegative. This chain connects TRBV7-9 to TRBJ2-4, with D perhaps matching TRBD2 (6 bases). The sequenced material came from PBMCs. CDR3 nucleotide sequence: TGTGCCAGCAGCCCCCGACTAGTGGAAAACATTCAGTACTTC. It translates to CASSPRLVENIQYF. Complete variable domain (other parts from reference TRBV7-9 and TRBJ2-4): DTGVSQNPRHKITKRGQNVTFRCDPISEHNRLYWYRQTLGQGPEFLTYFQNEAQLEKSRLLSDRFSAERPKGSFSTLEIQRTEQGDSAMYLCASSPRLVENIQYFGAGTRLSVL.